The next 6 T cell receptor beta chains were all read from a single sample in a study of tumor-infiltrating lymphocytes in primary liver carcinoma (dated by TCRdb to 2016 to 2017). For sequencing, an Illumina HiSeq 2500 was employed. Starting from approximately 500 ng total RNA, TCRbeta-specific cDNA was produced by reverse transcription with a constant-region primer and ProtoScript II reverse transcriptase. Three nested multiplex PCR rounds, following a slightly modified ARM-PCR procedure, were used to build the TCRbeta libraries. Multiplex TRBV1-TRBV30 forward primers and a Cbeta reverse primer were used in the first two PCR rounds, each of which was run for approximately 11 cycles. TCRdb's own reprocessing of the public reads used fastp at Q25 and MiXCR and kept productive beta chains. Rows matching on CDR3 protein sequence are summarized as one entry with the most common DNA and genes. In this sample the table shows around 330,000 distinct CDR3 sequences, more than 55% of which occur a single time. The leading ten clones occupy roughly 9% of the sample.

RNA from unsorted whole blood was extracted with TRIzol reagent, and germline DNA was obtained with the DNeasy Blood & Tissue kit. Sequencing was performed on peripheral blood. The source is a man aged 35 to 55 with primary liver carcinoma and hepatitis B virus infection.

This clonotype came up a few times. J is TRBJ2-7 and V is TRBV28; no clear D. There are 13 residues in the CDR3. Germline CDR1 reads MDHEN; CDR2 reads SYDVKM. Trimming took off 4 bases at V and 3 bases at J, with 10 bases between the two ends. In nucleotides, the CDR3 is TGTGCCAGCAGTTCGTCATCAAACTACGAGCAGTACTTC. Encoded protein: CASSSSSNYEQYF.

This clonotype was picked up a small number of times. The rearrangement uses TRBV30 and TRBJ2-2, with TRBD2 as a possible D gene (5 bases). The CDR3 length is 13 residues. The germline V gene has CDR1 GTSNPN and CDR2 SVGIG (reference sequence). CDR3 sequence: CALARGWAGELFF. DNA for the CDR3: TGTGCTCTTGCACGAGGGTGGGCCGGGGAGCTGTTTTTT.

This chain joins TRBV6-6 and TRBJ2-3; perhaps TRBD1 as D (6 bases). CDR3 length equals 16 residues. The V end was cut by 7 bases, the J end by 2 bases, with 19 bases between. In germline, CDR1 is MNHNY, CDR2 SVGAGI (reference sequence). The CDR3 DNA reads as TGTGCCAGCAATGTCAGGGGTCAGGCCATCACAGATACGCAGTATTTT. This encodes CASNVRGQAITDTQYF.

Remarks on this clonotype: A much larger clone sits a single nucleotide away, making a read error possible. J is TRBJ1-1 and V is TRBV10-1; 8 bases are a match to TRBD1. Germline assignment: CDR1 WNHNN and CDR2 SYGVQD (reference sequence). This CDR3 is 12 amino acids long. V shed 10 bases, J shed 6 bases, and the junction held 7 bases outside the gene matches. CDR3 sequence: CAIKGQEAEAFF. The CDR3 DNA reads as TGCGCCATCAAGGGACAGGAGGCTGAAGCTTTCTTT.

CDR3 coding DNA: TGTGCCTGGAGCGAAATACCAATTCAAGAGACCCAGTACTTC. Translating gives CAWSEIPIQETQYF. The rearrangement joins TRBV30 to TRBJ2-5; the D is unclear. Trimming cost V 3 bases and J 2 bases, with 13 bases left between them. Germline assignment: CDR1 GTSNPN and CDR2 SVGIG (reference sequence). The CDR3 is 14 amino acids.

On this clonotype: Likely a read error: the CDR3 ends without its conserved phenylalanine or tryptophan. V usage is TRBV11-3 and J usage is TRBJ2-7, with a possible D match to TRBD2 (7 bases). The CDR3 covers 15 residues. The V and J ends lost 0 bases and 7 bases respectively, with 16 bases between them. CDR1 SGHNT and CDR2 YENEEA come from the germline V gene. CDR3: CASSLDGDGGREQYL. The CDR3 DNA sequence: TGTGCCAGCAGCTTAGATGGTGACGGGGGGCGAGAGCAGTACCTC.